This T cell receptor beta chain was recovered during a study of shared clonotypes between healthy human individuals. This clone was seen ten or more times. All donors qualified as healthy HIV-negative adults and had experienced no recent acute infections or vaccinations. CDR3 length: 15 residues. Trimming stripped 1 base from V and 7 bases from J, with 19 bases between. Germline V gives CDR1 GTSNPN, CDR2 SVGIG (reference sequence). The deep-level immunoSEQ assay was used. TCRdb keeps only in-frame clones here, not all; method: immunoSEQ multiplex PCR. In the table there are some 500,000 clones, approximately 80% of which are singletons.

The chain employs TRBV30 and TRBJ2-5; possibly TRBD2 for D (6 bases). The clonotype was recovered from a woman aged 40 to 50 in good health. Some clones in this sample may be carry-over from other donors' samples. The material sequenced was PBMCs. As DNA, the CDR3 is TGTGCCTGGAGTGCCCCCGGGGCAGGGAGGACGACCCAGTACTTC. This translates into CAWSAPGAGRTTQYF.